This TCR beta chain was retrieved from a study of T cell changes during pregnancy in multiple sclerosis. CDR3 length: 18 residues. The germline gives CDR1 LNHDA, CDR2 SQIVND (reference sequence). Between the trimmed V and J ends, which lost 7 bases and 1 base, there was a span of 23 bases. The protocol was immunoSEQ multiplex PCR, while the TCRdb copy is restricted to in-frame clones and leaves out a portion. The top ten hold 2.5% to 3% of the sample, which has more than 55,000 clones, around 94% seen once. The sequence was collected from a female donor with multiple sclerosis, enrolled in a pregnancy study. The gene calls are TRBV19 and TRBJ1-5, with TRBD1 as a possible D gene (6 bases). Sample: CD8+ T cells from peripheral blood mononuclear cells, taken after pregnancy. The CDR3 loop reads CASTRGQSTKGSNQPQHF. CDR3 nucleotides: TGTGCCAGTACCAGAGGACAGTCCACAAAGGGGAGCAATCAGCCCCAGCATTTT.